This T cell receptor (beta chain) derives from a study of graft-versus-host responses after intestinal transplantation. In the study overall: Transplants were multivisceral, liver-intestinal, or isolated intestinal. Anti-thymocyte globulin induction, then tacrolimus and steroids for roughly 3 years, went to all recipients. Study-wide results and limits: When patients had graft-donor T cell macrochimerism, their allografts held high graft-versus-host to host-versus-graft clonal ratios. GvH clones appeared in recipient marrow, some first in ileum or blood.

The CDR3 totals 16 residues. Trimming cost V 5 bases and J 3 bases, with 20 bases left between them. The germline gives CDR1 SEHNR, CDR2 FQNEAQ (reference sequence). A word on this clone: Its antigen is currently unknown.

Sequencing was performed with immunoSEQ multiplex PCR; in TCRdb, only in-frame clones are kept and a portion is missing. This sample has about 99,000 clones, with under 95% found just once. This material consisted of unstimulated CD8+ T cells sorted from spleen or lymph node cells, taken before intestinal transplant. The clonotype comes from a human donor who received an intestinal transplant. V gene TRBV7-9 combines with J gene TRBJ2-7; D is possibly TRBD1 (6 bases). The DNA for the CDR3 is TGTGCCAGCAGCCCGGAGGTCACAGGGACGCTCTACGAGCAGTACTTC. Its protein product is CASSPEVTGTLYEQYF.